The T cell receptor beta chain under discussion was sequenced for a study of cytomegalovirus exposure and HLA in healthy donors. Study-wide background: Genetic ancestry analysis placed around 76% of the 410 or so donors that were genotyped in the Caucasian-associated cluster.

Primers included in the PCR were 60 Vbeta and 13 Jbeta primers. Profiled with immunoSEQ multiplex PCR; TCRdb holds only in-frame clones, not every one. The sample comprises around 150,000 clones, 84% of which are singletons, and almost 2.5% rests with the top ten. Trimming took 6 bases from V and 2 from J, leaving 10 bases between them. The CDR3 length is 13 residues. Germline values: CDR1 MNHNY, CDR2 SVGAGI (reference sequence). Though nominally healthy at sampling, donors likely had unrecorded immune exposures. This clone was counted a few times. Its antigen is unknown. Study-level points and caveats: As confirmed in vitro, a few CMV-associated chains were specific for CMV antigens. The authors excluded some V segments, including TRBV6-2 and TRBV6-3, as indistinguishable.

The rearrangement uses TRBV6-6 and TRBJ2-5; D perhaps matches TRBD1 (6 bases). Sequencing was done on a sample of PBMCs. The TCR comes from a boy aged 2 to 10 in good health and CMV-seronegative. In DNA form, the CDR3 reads TGTGCCAGCAGGAAGGACAGTCAAGAGACCCAGTACTTC. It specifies CASRKDSQETQYF.